The next 16 T cell receptor beta chains were all read from a single sample in a study of blood T cell repertoires in COVID-19. Sequencing was performed with immunoSEQ multiplex PCR; in TCRdb, only in-frame clones are kept and a portion is missing. The sample shows just under 350,000 clones, over 80% of them seen only once. The sequenced material came from peripheral blood. Receptors originate from a woman in her fifties or sixties with COVID-19, enrolled during active disease.

The V gene is TRBV18, the J gene TRBJ2-1, with 9 positions matching TRBD2. CDR1 is KGHSH, CDR2 LQKENI, per germline. Trimming took 3 bases from V and 5 from J; bases not matched to a gene: 17. The CDR3 loop spans 19 amino acids. The CDR3 region is CASSPRVGLASPPDNEQFF. DNA for the CDR3: TGTGCCAGCTCACCCAGGGTGGGACTAGCTTCTCCTCCAGACAATGAGCAGTTCTTC.

The table lists this clone with a count of one. The chain combines TRBV5-4 with TRBJ2-3, with 7 bases lining up with TRBD2. Trimming cost V 0 bases and J 5 bases; bases outside gene matches: 6. From germline, CDR1 is SGHNT and CDR2 YYREEE (reference sequence). This CDR3 has 15 residues. The CDR3 nucleotides read TGTGCCAGCAGCTTGGTCGGGGGGTCGGGAGATACGCAGTATTTT. It specifies CASSLVGGSGDTQYF. Filled out from reference TRBV5-4 and TRBJ2-3, the complete variable domain reads ETGVTQSPTHLIKTRGQQVTLRCSSQSGHNTVSWYQQALGQGPQFIFQYYREEENGRGNFPPRFSGLQFPNYSSELNVNALELDDSALYLCASSLVGGSGDTQYFGPGTRLTVL.

The gene calls are TRBV30 and TRBJ1-1; possible D gene TRBD1, 5 bases. V was trimmed by 1 base and J by 1 base, leaving 7 bases between them. The CDR3 totals 13 residues. Looked up from germline, CDR1 is GTSNPN and CDR2 is SVGIG (reference sequence). The CDR3 bases are TGTGCCTGGAGTGGGGGGGGGAACACTGAAGCTTTCTTT. Amino acid sequence: CAWSGGGNTEAFF.

The J gene is TRBJ2-7, the V gene TRBV23-1; 12 positions match TRBD2. TRBV23-1 is placed among ORFs of uncertain function. This CDR3 has 16 residues. V gave up 3 bases and J gave up 0 bases; unmatched junction bases: 3. Here the CDR3 reads CASSQAGLAGSYEQYF. The DNA of the CDR3 is TGCGCCAGCAGTCAGGCGGGACTAGCGGGCTCCTACGAGCAGTACTTC.

This clone has just one count. The chain has TRBV29-1 and TRBJ2-5; TRBD1 matches at 8 bases. The CDR3 totals 13 residues. Per the germline V gene, CDR1 is SQVTM and CDR2 is ANQGSEA. V trimming: 3 bases; J trimming: 5 bases; junction bases outside the gene matches: 5. CDR3 loop: CSVDPGGWETQYF. CDR3 in DNA: TGCAGCGTTGATCCAGGGGGCTGGGAGACCCAGTACTTC.

The rearrangement joins TRBV30 to TRBJ1-4; no reliable D call. CDR1 and CDR2 (germline): GTSNPN, SVGIG (reference sequence). CDR3 length: 14 amino acids. Trimming shortened V by 3 bases and J by 4 bases, and 12 bases separated the two germline ends. CDR3 in amino acids: CAWSSRYNNEKLFF. The CDR3 DNA reads TGTGCCTGGAGCTCCCGTTATAATAATGAAAAACTGTTTTTT.

The chain is built from TRBV11-2 and TRBJ2-1, with D hard to call. This CDR3 comprises 14 residues. In germline, CDR1 is SGHAT, CDR2 FQNNGV. Trimming pared 5 bases from V and 7 bases from J, leaving 15 bases between. CDR3: CASSLSPAGNEQFF. The CDR3 DNA is TGTGCCAGCAGCCTAAGCCCCGCAGGAAATGAGCAGTTCTTC.

V usage is TRBV6-1 and J usage is TRBJ2-5; 11 bases align to TRBD2. The length of the CDR3 is 15 residues. The germline V gene has CDR1 MNHNS and CDR2 SASEGT. V shed 4 bases and J 1 base; nucleotides not matched to a gene: 2. The CDR3 region is CASSVAGGFQETQYF. The CDR3 DNA sequence: TGTGCCAGCAGTGTAGCGGGAGGGTTCCAAGAGACCCAGTACTTC.

As concerns this clone: This specimen includes other DNA sequences encoding the same CDR3. The V gene is TRBV30, the J gene TRBJ2-1; TRBD2 is a possible D gene (6 bases). Germline V gene data show CDR1 as GTSNPN and CDR2 as SVGIG (reference sequence). CDR3 size: 15 residues. V was pared by 3 bases and J by 9 bases, with 21 bases between. The CDR3 DNA reads TGTGCCTGGAGCGTGGGACTCCCTCCGGGTATTGAGCAGTTCTTC. Residues: CAWSVGLPPGIEQFF.

V is TRBV5-1 and J is TRBJ2-3; 10 bases are a match to TRBD2. The ends lost 2 bases at V and 1 base at J; junction bases unmatched: 7. This CDR3 region has 17 residues. The V gene's germline CDR1 is SGHRS and CDR2 YFSETQ. The CDR3 DNA reads TGCGCCAGCAGCTTTGTAGCTAGCGGGAGAGGCACAGATACGCAGTATTTT. Its translation is CASSFVASGRGTDTQYF.

The chain links TRBV7-8 to TRBJ2-7; D unclear. The germline CDR1 and CDR2 sequences are SGHVS and FQNEAQ. The CDR3 runs 13 residues. V lost 3 bases and J 4 bases, leaving 10 bases between the germline ends. CDR3 in amino acids: CASSFERQYEQYF. The CDR3 region has the DNA TGTGCCAGCAGCTTTGAGCGTCAGTACGAGCAGTACTTC.

The V gene is TRBV4-2, the J gene TRBJ2-7; D uncertain. CDR3 length: 15 residues. From germline, CDR1 is LGHNA and CDR2 YNFKEQ. V lost 3 bases and J lost 6, with 18 bases in between. The CDR3 is CASSQPQQASREQYF. CDR3 DNA sequence: TGTGCCAGCAGCCAGCCGCAGCAGGCATCTCGCGAGCAGTACTTC.

The rearrangement uses TRBV3-1 (or the pseudogene TRBV3-2) and TRBJ2-7; tentatively, D is TRBD1 (6 bases). From germline, CDR1 is LGHDT and CDR2 YNNKEL (reference sequence). This CDR3 comprises 15 residues. V lost 2 bases and J lost 3, with 14 bases in between. CDR3 region: CASSQQRQAYYEQYF. The CDR3 DNA reads as TGTGCCAGCAGCCAACAAAGACAGGCCTACTACGAGCAGTACTTC.

The genes are TRBV18 and TRBJ1-2, with 8 bases identical to TRBD1. Germline V lookup: CDR1 KGHSH, CDR2 LQKENI. The CDR3 consists of 12 residues. The J segment lost 8 bases and the V segment lost 3 bases, leaving 2 bases of the junction unmatched. The CDR3 spells CASSPDRDGYTF. The CDR3 coding sequence is TGTGCCAGCTCACCGGACAGGGACGGCTACACCTTC.

The V call is TRBV5-6, the J call TRBJ2-1; TRBD2 matches 7 bases. V gave up 0 bases and J gave up 3 bases; unmatched junction bases: 6. The germline CDR1 and CDR2 sequences are SGHDT and YYEEEE. CDR3 length: 16 residues. CDR3 nucleotides: TGTGCCAGCAGCTTGGAGGGGCGGGAGTACTACAATGAGCAGTTCTTC. It specifies CASSLEGREYYNEQFF.

The sample holds one count of this clone. The rearrangement joins TRBV6-6 to TRBJ2-7, with TRBD1 matching over 7 bases. The CDR3 loop spans 14 amino acids. The germline V gene encodes CDR1 MNHNY and CDR2 SVGAGI (reference sequence). The trim removed 6 bases at V and 5 bases at J, leaving 10 bases unmatched. Here the CDR3 DNA reads TGTGCCAGCAGACGTACAGGGGCAGTCGACGAGCAGTACTTC. Amino acid sequence: CASRRTGAVDEQYF.